This T cell receptor (beta chain) was recorded in a study of blood T cell repertoires in COVID-19. CDR1 and CDR2 (germline): SEHNR, FQNEAQ (reference sequence). Trimming removed 4 bases at V and 0 bases at J, with 10 bases between. The CDR3 has 14 amino acids. How the authors handled the data: Amplification of reference gene primers provided the estimated nucleated cell counts. Using immunoSEQ multiplex PCR, the repertoire was profiled, and TCRdb retains in-frame clones only, with some absent. V, J and clone size are those of that table, while D and trimming were read from the DNA. The repertoire holds roughly 230,000 clones, with 83% as singletons.

The source of this sequence is a human donor in a cohort sampled during active COVID-19. The sequenced sample consisted of peripheral blood. V usage is TRBV7-9 and J usage is TRBJ2-7; D is possibly TRBD2 (5 bases). This CDR3 reads CASSSGRDSYEQYF. Written as DNA, the CDR3 is TGTGCCAGCAGCTCCGGACGGGACTCCTACGAGCAGTACTTC.